This T cell receptor beta chain is drawn from a study of Tregs in tolerant kidney transplant recipients. This clone came up once. Antigen specificity is unknown. The table came from immunoSEQ multiplex PCR; TCRdb's copy has only in-frame clones and leaves some out. The data show tens of thousands of clones, about four fifths seen once. The germline CDR1 and CDR2 sequences are LGHNA and YSLEER. This CDR3 has 14 amino acids. Trimming pared 0 bases from V and 10 bases from J, leaving 16 bases between. Unstimulated Tregs (CD4+CD25+CD127-) and CD4+CD25- non-Tregs were sorted from PBMCs. Findings and limits, study-wide: Activated donor B cell expansion appeared to reveal the most relevant donor-specific TCRbeta repertoire. Few patients were studied, so findings need validation in larger groups.

This clonotype was sampled from a human donor in good health. The material sequenced was CD4+ T cells from blood. The chain combines TRBV4-3 with TRBJ2-7, with D hard to call. This CDR3 reads CASSQDRWAVIQYF. In DNA form, the CDR3 reads TGCGCCAGCAGCCAAGATCGATGGGCGGTAATTCAGTACTTC.